The 3 T cell receptor beta chains below all came from one sample that was sequenced in a study of blood T cells in healthy people across ages. Together with a sample-barcoded 5' primer, a J-beta primer mix was included in a second PCR lasting about 7 to 11 cycles. From the 5' RACE reads, TCRdb called clonotypes with MiXCR, one entry per CDR3 protein. This repertoire shows around 1,500,000 distinct CDR3 sequences, approximately 28% found once; its top ten account for 7% to 9%. The sequenced sample was blood. The source is a woman in her thirties in good health.

This chain uses TRBV20-1 with TRBJ1-2, with unresolved D. CDR3 length: 14 amino acids. Germline assignment: CDR1 DFQATT and CDR2 SNEGSKA (reference sequence). V was trimmed by 0 bases and J by 0 bases, leaving 8 bases between them. CDR3 sequence reads: CSARDMSTNYGYTF. For the CDR3, the DNA is TGCAGTGCTAGAGATATGTCGACTAACTATGGCTACACCTTC.

The genes are TRBV6-5 and TRBJ1-4; 7 bases agree with TRBD1. The CDR3 totals 16 residues. Per the germline V gene, CDR1 is MNHEY and CDR2 is SVGAGI. The V gene end was trimmed by 6 bases and the J gene end by 8 bases; junction bases not matched to a gene: 15. The CDR3 spells CASRPQPGQSNEKLFF. The CDR3 DNA sequence: TGTGCCAGCAGACCTCAACCGGGACAGTCAAACGAAAAACTGTTTTTT.

This clonotype was found a few times. CDR3 sequence: CSAPVWVAGVYEQYF. CDR3 in DNA: TGCAGTGCCCCAGTCTGGGTAGCGGGAGTGTACGAGCAGTACTTC. The rearrangement joins TRBV20-1 to TRBJ2-7; 9 nucleotides line up with TRBD2. Germline trimming cut 6 bases from V and 4 bases from J; bases unmatched to any gene: 13. The CDR3 covers 15 residues. Germline lookup yields CDR1 DFQATT and CDR2 SNEGSKA (reference sequence).